This paragraph reports one T cell receptor (beta chain). The data stem from a study of T cells after yellow fever vaccination. Background on the study: When fractions had low cell numbers, they were prepared with SMART-Seq v4 Ultra Low Input.

Germline V gives CDR1 SGHRS, CDR2 YFSETQ. This CDR3 contains 13 residues. V lost 0 bases and J 8 bases, leaving 11 bases between the germline ends. Broader study findings: There was a small share of clonotypes that showed up in both the CD4 and CD8 compartments. Reappearance after the booster was observed for most primary-vaccination clones (96% CD4, over 75% CD8).

For TCR, cDNA came from 5'RACE template switching, which added a universal primer site and UMIs. Each CDR3 protein gets one entry after TCRdb re-called the 5' RACE reads with MiXCR. In the table there are over 65,000 distinct CDR3 sequences, more than 10% of which are singletons. Source: CD8+ T cells not binding an NS4B(214-222) dextramer, sorted from PBMCs, taken less than 25 days after the first yellow fever vaccination. The chain couples TRBV5-1 to TRBJ1-2; D is ambiguous. This receptor was identified in a man aged 18 to 30 who received the YFV17D yellow fever vaccine. Here the CDR3 DNA reads TGCGCCAGCAGCTTGGGGGGTCTGTTCGGCTACACCTTC. Translated: CASSLGGLFGYTF.